Presented here are 25 T cell receptor beta chains from one specimen sequenced in a study of tumor-infiltrating lymphocytes in primary liver carcinoma. Alongside blood RNA obtained from unsorted whole blood, germline DNA was also extracted. The investigators made TCR beta cDNA from roughly 0.45 ug total RNA, using a constant-region primer. Libraries for TCR beta were built through three nested multiplex PCR rounds, which together made up a slightly modified ARM-PCR procedure. For 10 cycles apiece, the opening two PCR rounds ran with TRBV1-TRBV30 forward primers and a C-beta reverse primer. Via MiXCR, TCRdb re-called the multiplex PCR reads, giving one row per CDR3 protein. The sample includes approximately 300,000 distinct CDR3 sequences, about 60% of them seen just once. Sequenced material: peripheral blood. These receptor sequences come from a man in his forties with primary liver carcinoma and hepatitis B virus infection.

This chain connects TRBV5-5 to TRBJ2-2, with TRBD2 matching 7 bases. CDR1 is SGHKS and CDR2 is YYEKEE in the germline V gene (reference sequence). This CDR3 has 15 residues. Trimming at V came to 2 bases and at J to 7 bases, leaving 8 bases not matched to a gene. The DNA of the CDR3 is TGTGCCAGCAGCTTCGCGGGAGCAGACATCGGGGAGCTGTTTTTT. Translated, it gives CASSFAGADIGELFF.

This clonotype was recorded only once. The chain links TRBV6-2 or TRBV6-3 to TRBJ2-6; D unclear. Per the germline V gene, CDR1 is MNHEY and CDR2 is SVGEGT. This CDR3 has 16 residues. Trimming removed 5 bases at V and 2 bases at J, with 13 bases between. The DNA for the CDR3 is TGTGCCAGCAGTCAGGACCGAAACCCTGGGGCCAACGTCCTGACTTTC. Amino acid sequence: CASSQDRNPGANVLTF.

Remarks on this clonotype: Since a much larger clone is just one base distant, this may be a read error. The V and J genes are TRBV29-1 and TRBJ2-5, with D uncertain. The CDR3 is made up of 12 amino acids. Trimming stripped 6 bases from V and 2 bases from J, with 10 bases between. Germline V lookup: CDR1 SQVTM, CDR2 ANQGSEA. CDR3 sequence (DNA): TGCAGCGTGCGGATAAGTCAAGAGACCCAGTACTTC. Protein: CSVRISQETQYF.

The sample holds a few counts of this clonotype. This may stem from a read error, because a much larger clone lies one nucleotide away. The rearrangement joins TRBV12-3 or TRBV12-4 to TRBJ2-6, with D perhaps matching TRBD1 or TRBD2 (5 bases each). V was clipped by 2 bases and J by 4 bases, with 15 bases between them. The CDR3 is 17 residues long. The chain's CDR3 is CASSLLWGISGANVLTF. The DNA for the CDR3 is TGTGCCAGCAGTTTACTATGGGGGATATCCGGGGCCAACGTCCTGACTTTC.

Note on this clonotype: A read error may be the cause here, since a much bigger clone is one base away. The final CDR3 position lacks the conserved phenylalanine or tryptophan, pointing to a likely read error. The limits of the CDR3 on the DNA are not certain, so only TCRdb's listed CDR3 is given. The chain is built from TRBV4-3 and TRBJ2-7. CDR1 and CDR2 from the germline V gene are LGHNA and YSLEER. The CDR3 is 8 residues long, counting both termini. CDR3 amino acids: CASSPRAR.

Regarding this clonotype: A read error may explain this, as a much larger clone is one base away. The chain has TRBV28 and TRBJ1-2, with D maybe TRBD1 (5 bases). The CDR3 spans 13 residues. V was trimmed by 5 bases and J by 6 bases, leaving 13 bases between them. Looked up from germline, CDR1 is MDHEN and CDR2 is SYDVKM. The CDR3 here is CASSETQGNGYTF. The CDR3 DNA reads TGTGCCAGCAGTGAGACCCAGGGAAATGGCTACACCTTC.

The CDR3 protein is CASSLDPRGAAEAFF. The CDR3 nucleotides read TGTGCCAGCAGCTTAGATCCTAGGGGCGCCGCTGAAGCTTTCTTT. The rearrangement joins TRBV11-3 to TRBJ1-1; tentative D call: TRBD1 (5 bases). The V end was cut by 0 bases, the J end by 6 bases, with 14 bases between. There are 15 residues in the CDR3. The germline V gene encodes CDR1 SGHNT and CDR2 YENEEA.

Details on this clonotype: Sequence at one end of the junction differs from germline and may be a read error. This sequence joins TRBV11-2 and TRBJ2-3; D is perhaps TRBD2 (6 bases). This CDR3 is 15 amino acids long. Per germline, CDR1 SGHAT and CDR2 FQNNGV. DNA for the CDR3: TGTGCCAGCAGCTTAGGGCGACTAACGGGAGATACGCAGTTTTTT. It codes for CASSLGRLTGDTQFF.

The chain joins TRBV12-3 or TRBV12-4 to TRBJ1-2; TRBD1 is a possible D gene (5 bases). This CDR3 comprises 15 residues. Trimming left V 6 bases short and J 8 bases short, with 22 bases between. CDR3 DNA: TGTGCCAGCAGGGTCACGCTCGGTGGCGGGGGAGGCTACACCTTC. As protein: CASRVTLGGGGGYTF.

Remarks on this clonotype: A read error may explain this, as a much larger clone is one base away. V is TRBV6-2 or TRBV6-3 and J is TRBJ2-3; a possible D gene is TRBD2 (7 bases). CDR1 is MNHEY and CDR2 is SVGEGT in the germline V gene. The CDR3 runs to 15 residues. The V end was cut by 6 bases, the J end by 9 bases, with 22 bases between. This CDR3 reads CASRGQFEGLWTQYF. CDR3 DNA sequence: TGTGCCAGCAGAGGACAGTTTGAGGGACTATGGACGCAGTATTTT.

Concerning this clonotype itself: A single base separates this from a much larger clone, so it may be a read error. V is TRBV29-1 and J is TRBJ2-5, with a tentative D call TRBD2 (6 bases). Trimming pared 8 bases from V and 5 bases from J, leaving 15 bases between. This CDR3 is 12 amino acids long. The germline gives CDR1 SQVTM, CDR2 ANQGSEA. CDR3: CSLRAEGETQYF. CDR3 DNA: TGCAGCCTAAGAGCGGAGGGGGAGACCCAGTACTTC. Together with reference TRBV29-1 and TRBJ2-5, the CDR3 gives the full variable domain: SAVISQKPSRDICQRGTSLTIQCQVDSQVTMMFWYRQQPGQSLTLIATANQGSEATYESGFVIDKFPISRPNLTFSTLTVSNMSPEDSSIYLCSLRAEGETQYFGPGTRLLVL.

With regard to this clonotype: A much larger clonotype is one base distant, so this may be a read error. The chain has TRBV4-2 and TRBJ2-5; 8 nucleotides match TRBD2. This CDR3 has 16 residues. Germline V lookup: CDR1 LGHNA, CDR2 YNFKEQ. The CDR3 DNA follows: TGTACCAGCAGCCAAGCGTCTAGCGGGTTTCAAGAGACCCAGTACTTC. Translation gives CTSSQASSGFQETQYF.

Comment on this clonotype: With a much larger clone just one base away, this may be a read error. The chain links TRBV11-2 to TRBJ2-7; D gene unclear. This CDR3 region has 14 residues. The germline V and J ends were trimmed by 2 bases and 2 bases, with 10 bases remaining between them. CDR1 and CDR2 (germline): SGHAT, FQNNGV. The CDR3 spells CASSLTDLTYEQYF. CDR3 bases: TGTGCCAGCAGCTTAACCGACCTGACCTACGAGCAGTACTTC.

With regard to this clonotype: This may be a read error, as it is one base from a much larger clone. V and J are TRBV12-3 or TRBV12-4 and TRBJ2-2; perhaps TRBD2 as D (5 bases). CDR3 size: 11 residues. CDR3 sequence reads: CASSFAGELLF. Written as DNA, the CDR3 is TGTGCCAGCAGTTTTGCCGGGGAGCTGTTGTTT.

In this sample, this clonotype turned up once. This clone may be a read error of a much larger clone one base away. The rearrangement joins TRBV6-6 to TRBJ1-2, with D perhaps TRBD1 (5 bases). CDR3 size: 14 residues. Looked up from germline, CDR1 is MNHNY and CDR2 is SVGAGI (reference sequence). DNA of the CDR3: TGTGCCAGCTGCTCTATGGGAGGGGACTATGACTACACCTTC. It is translated as CASCSMGGDYDYTF.

Worth noting for this clonotype: A much larger clone lies a single base off, so this may be a read error. The V gene is TRBV11-2, the J gene TRBJ2-2, with a weak D call TRBD1 (5 bases). This CDR3 has 16 residues. The germline CDR1 and CDR2 sequences are SGHAT and FQNNGV. This CDR3 reads CASRFLRGRHAVGLFF. CDR3 coding DNA: TGTGCCAGCCGCTTTTTAAGGGGCAGGCACGCGGTTGGGCTGTTTTTT.

V and J are TRBV28 and TRBJ2-2; D is perhaps TRBD1 (6 bases). The CDR3 length is 12 residues. Germline CDR1 reads MDHEN; CDR2 reads SYDVKM. The V and J ends lost 7 bases and 5 bases respectively, with 8 bases between them. The CDR3 loop is CASTRGTGELFF. The CDR3 coding sequence is TGTGCCAGCACCAGGGGAACCGGGGAGCTGTTTTTT.

A few counts support this clonotype. This CDR3 fails to terminate in the conserved phenylalanine or tryptophan, so it likely reflects a read error. This chain links TRBV11-1 with TRBJ2-7; TRBD1 matches 8 bases. Germline V lookup: CDR1 SGHAT, CDR2 FQDESV (reference sequence). This CDR3 region has 14 residues. CDR3 in DNA: TGTGCTAGCAGCCCAGGGGGCTCCTCCTACGAGCAGTACTCC. It codes for CASSPGGSSYEQYS.

This clonotype was observed many times. The chain couples TRBV29-1 to TRBJ2-3; D remains unclear. The germline V gene encodes CDR1 SQVTM and CDR2 ANQGSEA. CDR3 length: 11 amino acids. V shed 4 bases and J shed 3 bases, with 5 bases lying between them. CDR3 amino acids: CSVVSTDTQYF. DNA of the CDR3: TGCAGCGTTGTTAGTACAGATACGCAGTATTTT.

This clonotype was observed a single time. A read error is likely, as this CDR3 ends without the conserved phenylalanine or tryptophan. The rearrangement joins TRBV11-2 to TRBJ1-6; a possible D gene is TRBD1 (6 bases). Germline V CDR1 and CDR2: SGHAT, FQNNGV. This CDR3 region has 14 residues. V was clipped by 1 base and J by 7 bases, with 8 bases between them. The CDR3 DNA follows: TGTGCCAGCAGCTTAGTAACAGGGAATTCACCCCTCCACTCT. It codes for CASSLVTGNSPLHS.

The chain links TRBV6-6 to TRBJ2-5; no clear D. The CDR3 loop spans 13 amino acids. V was pared by 5 bases and J by 3 bases, with 10 bases between. From germline, CDR1 is MNHNY and CDR2 SVGAGI (reference sequence). The CDR3 loop is CASSRNRKETQYF. CDR3 nucleotides: TGTGCCAGCAGTCGAAACAGAAAAGAGACCCAGTACTTC.

The chain links TRBV18 to TRBJ2-1; 10 nucleotides align to TRBD2. Germline V gives CDR1 KGHSH, CDR2 LQKENI. The CDR3 loop spans 14 amino acids. With V trimmed by 10 bases and J by 4 bases, 7 bases remained unmatched. The CDR3 region has the DNA TGTGCCACCCTCGGACTAGCGGATTACAATGAGCAGTTCTTC. It specifies CATLGLADYNEQFF.

This clonotype was detected a few times. The V call is TRBV5-4, the J call TRBJ1-1, with 11 positions matching TRBD1. J was trimmed by 6 bases and V by 4 bases; bases with no gene match: 5. The CDR3 contains 14 residues. The germline gives CDR1 SGHNT, CDR2 YYREEE (reference sequence). The DNA for the CDR3 is TGTGCCAGCAGCACAGGGACAGGGGGATCTGAAGCTTTCTTT. Translating it yields CASSTGTGGSEAFF.

This clonotype was seen more than once but under ten times. A read error may be the cause here, since a much bigger clone is one base away. The gene calls are TRBV4-1 and TRBJ1-2; D not certain. Trimming stripped 0 bases from V and 1 base from J, with 15 bases between. CDR3 size: 17 residues. Germline lookup yields CDR1 MGHRA and CDR2 YSYEKL. The CDR3 loop reads CASSQDQAPTVNYGYTF. The CDR3 nucleotides are TGCGCCAGCAGCCAAGATCAGGCACCAACTGTTAACTATGGCTACACCTTC.

This sequence joins TRBV5-4 and TRBJ2-2; 8 bases are a match to TRBD2. After removal of 2 bases from V and 8 bases from J, the junction contained 8 bases not matched to a gene. The CDR3 extends over 15 amino acids. Germline CDR1 and CDR2: SGHNT and YYREEE (reference sequence). The CDR3 loop is CASSFGGRRRGELFF. CDR3 bases: TGTGCCAGCAGCTTTGGCGGGAGGCGGAGAGGGGAGCTGTTTTTT.